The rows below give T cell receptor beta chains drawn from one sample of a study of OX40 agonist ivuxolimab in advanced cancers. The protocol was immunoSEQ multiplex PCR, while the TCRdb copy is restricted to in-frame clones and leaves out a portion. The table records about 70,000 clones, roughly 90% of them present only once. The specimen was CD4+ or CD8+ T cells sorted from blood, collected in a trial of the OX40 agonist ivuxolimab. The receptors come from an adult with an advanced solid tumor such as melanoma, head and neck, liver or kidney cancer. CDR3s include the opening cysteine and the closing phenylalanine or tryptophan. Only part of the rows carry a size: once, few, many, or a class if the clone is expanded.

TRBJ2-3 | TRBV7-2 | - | CASSLEENSEADTQYF
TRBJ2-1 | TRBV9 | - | CASSGQAHSYNEQFF
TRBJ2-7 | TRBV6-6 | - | CASSYGNTGAYEQYF
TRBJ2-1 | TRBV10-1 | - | CASSESGRGAYNEQFF
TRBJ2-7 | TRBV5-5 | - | CASSLQQGGSYEQYF
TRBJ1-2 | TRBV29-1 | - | CSVTSDGYTF
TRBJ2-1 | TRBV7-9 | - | CASSPTDSSSYNEQFF
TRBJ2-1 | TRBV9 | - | CASADTTYNEQFF
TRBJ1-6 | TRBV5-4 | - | CASSLTGEYSPLHF
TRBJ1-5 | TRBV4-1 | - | CASSQQENQPQHF
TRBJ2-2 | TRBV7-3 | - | CASTMYTGELFF
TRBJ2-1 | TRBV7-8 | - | CASSLSANVGRHNEQFF
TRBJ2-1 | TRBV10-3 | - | CAISGDQILTGGSYNEQFF
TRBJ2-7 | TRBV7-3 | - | CASSPEEGVIYEQYF
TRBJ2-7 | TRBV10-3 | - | CAIGTEQYF
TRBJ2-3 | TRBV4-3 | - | CASNLTGGLTDTQYF
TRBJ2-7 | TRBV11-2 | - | CASSFAHRPYEQYF
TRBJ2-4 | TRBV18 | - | CASSPNGQTEAKNIQYF
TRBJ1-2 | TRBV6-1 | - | CASSETGAPDNYGYTF
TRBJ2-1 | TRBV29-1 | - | CSVERRVYEQFF
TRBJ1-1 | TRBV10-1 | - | CASSESRGTEAFF
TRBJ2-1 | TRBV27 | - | CASSLAGDNEQFF
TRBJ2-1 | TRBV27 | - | CASSPWDTSYNEQFF
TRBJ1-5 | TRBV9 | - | CASSSGSNQPQHF
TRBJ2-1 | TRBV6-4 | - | CASSGEEGSYNEQFF
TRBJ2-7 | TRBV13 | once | CASSLSPSTGGIPYEQYF
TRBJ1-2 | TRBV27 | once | CASSFGANYGYTF